The clone carrying this T cell receptor (beta chain) was detected once. The sample is drawn from a study of technical replicates of blood from a few donors. TCRdb keeps only in-frame clones here, not all; method: immunoSEQ multiplex PCR. Of approximately 81,000 clones detected, roughly 95% appear once; the ten largest clones hold roughly 0.34%. CDR3 length: 16 amino acids. V dropped 0 bases and J dropped 2 bases, with 8 bases sitting between them. CDR1 and CDR2 from the germline V gene are SGHTA and FQGNSA. This chain uses TRBV7-2 with TRBJ2-6, with D unclear. The source of this sequence is a human donor in good health. Sequenced input: T cells isolated from PBMCs. CDR3 DNA: TGTGCCAGCAGCTTAGCGCTAGTTCCTGGGGCCAACGTCCTGACTTTC. It yields the protein CASSLALVPGANVLTF.